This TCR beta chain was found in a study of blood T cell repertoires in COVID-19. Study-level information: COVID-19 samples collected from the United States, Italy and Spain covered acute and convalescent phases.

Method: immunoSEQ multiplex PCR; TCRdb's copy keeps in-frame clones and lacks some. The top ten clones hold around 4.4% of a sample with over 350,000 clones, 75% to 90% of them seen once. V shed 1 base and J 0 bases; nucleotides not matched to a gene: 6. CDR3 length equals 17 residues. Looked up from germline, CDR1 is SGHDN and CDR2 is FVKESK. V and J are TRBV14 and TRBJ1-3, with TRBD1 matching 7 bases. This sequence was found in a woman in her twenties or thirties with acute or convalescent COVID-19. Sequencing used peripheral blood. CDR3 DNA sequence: TGTGCCAGCAGCCAAGTATGGGACAGATACTCTGGAAACACCATATATTTT. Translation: CASSQVWDRYSGNTIYF.